A selection of T cell receptor beta chains follows, all from one sample in a study of blood T cell repertoires in COVID-19. Method: immunoSEQ multiplex PCR; TCRdb's copy keeps in-frame clones and lacks some. The sample includes approximately 390,000 clones, around 87% of them seen just once. The sample was peripheral blood. These receptors originate from an older woman with COVID-19, enrolled during active disease. Each CDR3 is given with its conserved first and last residue. D genes are given only for firm matches. Clone size is given for some rows only: seen once, a few or many times, or a class if the clone is expanded.

d_call: TRBD1
v_call: TRBV28
clone_size: .
j_call: TRBJ1-2
cdr3_nt: TGTGCCAGCACCCTCAACAGGGGCCTTTCCACCTATGGCTACACCTTC
cdr3_aa: CASTLNRGLSTYGYTF

d_call: .
v_call: TRBV19
clone_size: .
j_call: TRBJ1-1
cdr3_nt: TGTGCCAGTAGTAGTTCTGTGAACACTGAAGCTTTCTTT
cdr3_aa: CASSSSVNTEAFF

d_call: .
v_call: TRBV10-2
clone_size: once
j_call: TRBJ2-7
cdr3_nt: TGCGCCAGCATAGGATCGGGCGAGCAGTACTTC
cdr3_aa: CASIGSGEQYF

d_call: .
v_call: TRBV6-5
clone_size: .
j_call: TRBJ1-4
cdr3_nt: TGTGCCAGCAGGCCCTCCCCGGGTGAAAAACTGTTTTTT
cdr3_aa: CASRPSPGEKLFF

d_call: TRBD2
v_call: TRBV30
clone_size: .
j_call: TRBJ2-7
cdr3_nt: TGTGCCTGTCCTAGCGGGGCCAGGGGAGAGCAGTACTTC
cdr3_aa: CACPSGARGEQYF

d_call: TRBD1
v_call: TRBV19
clone_size: .
j_call: TRBJ2-1
cdr3_nt: TGTGCCAGTAGTAGGGGGACAGGCTACAATGAGCAGTTCTTC
cdr3_aa: CASSRGTGYNEQFF

d_call: TRBD1
v_call: TRBV9
clone_size: .
j_call: TRBJ1-6
cdr3_nt: TGTGCCAGCAGAGAAGGACAGGGTATGAATTCACCCCTCCACTTT
cdr3_aa: CASREGQGMNSPLHF

d_call: .
v_call: TRBV6-2/TRBV6-3
clone_size: .
j_call: TRBJ2-3
cdr3_nt: TGTGCCAGCAGTGAGTATGGTTCTAGCACAGATACGCAGTATTTT
cdr3_aa: CASSEYGSSTDTQYF

d_call: .
v_call: TRBV19
clone_size: .
j_call: TRBJ1-5
cdr3_nt: TGTGCCAGTAGTGAGGGAAGATATCAGCCCCAGCATTTT
cdr3_aa: CASSEGRYQPQHF

d_call: TRBD1
v_call: TRBV5-1
clone_size: .
j_call: TRBJ2-1
cdr3_nt: TGCGCCAGCAGCTTGGGAGGGCCAGGGGGCCTCCCCTACAATGAGCAGTTCTTC
cdr3_aa: CASSLGGPGGLPYNEQFF

d_call: TRBD1
v_call: TRBV30
clone_size: .
j_call: TRBJ1-2
cdr3_nt: TGTGCCTGGAGTACCCTGGACAGGTCTAACTATGGCTACACCTTC
cdr3_aa: CAWSTLDRSNYGYTF

d_call: TRBD1
v_call: TRBV13
clone_size: .
j_call: TRBJ2-2
cdr3_nt: TGTGCCAGCAGCTCACGACTTCCTCGGGACAGGGACGAGGAGCTGTTTTTT
cdr3_aa: CASSSRLPRDRDEELFF

d_call: TRBD1
v_call: TRBV5-6
clone_size: .
j_call: TRBJ1-6
cdr3_nt: TGTGCCAGCAGCTTGGGAGGGGGCAGGAATTCACCCCTCCACTTT
cdr3_aa: CASSLGGGRNSPLHF

d_call: .
v_call: TRBV18
clone_size: .
j_call: TRBJ1-4
cdr3_nt: TGTGCCAGCTCACCACAGGGGCTTGGGGAAAAACTGTTTTTT
cdr3_aa: CASSPQGLGEKLFF

d_call: TRBD2
v_call: TRBV7-9
clone_size: .
j_call: TRBJ2-1
cdr3_nt: TGTGCCAGCACCTCGCTAGCGGGGGGGCATGAGCAGTTCTTC
cdr3_aa: CASTSLAGGHEQFF